This T cell receptor (beta chain) was documented in a study of cytomegalovirus exposure and HLA in healthy donors. Across the whole study: Among a few hundred genotyped donors, around 82% fell in the Caucasian-associated ancestry cluster.

Germline CDR1 SGHRS, CDR2 YFSETQ. The CDR3 runs 12 residues. V lost 0 bases to trimming and J lost 4 bases, with 4 bases between them. 60 Vbeta and 13 Jbeta primers were used in PCR. The data were produced by immunoSEQ multiplex PCR, yet TCRdb's version contains in-frame clones alone and is incomplete. The repertoire holds some 150,000 clones, with 70% to 80% as singletons. Everyone who donated was a healthy bone marrow donor. Sequences were obtained from PBMCs. The TCR comes from a man aged 35 to 55 in good health and CMV-seronegative. V is TRBV5-1 and J is TRBJ2-5; D is undetermined. The CDR3: CASSLVRETQYF. The CDR3 bases are TGCGCCAGCAGCTTGGTTCGAGAGACCCAGTACTTC.